The 7 T cell receptor beta chains presented below share a single source sample, sequenced in a study of shared clonotypes between healthy human individuals. The method was immunoSEQ multiplex PCR; TCRdb's version includes in-frame clones alone and lacks a portion of them. This table holds 800,000 or so clones, just over 95% found once. CD45RO-negative, CCR7-positively selected cells formed the naive CD8 fraction, excluding terminally differentiated effector memory CD45RA+ cells. Material: naive CD8+ T cells sorted from blood. The receptors derive from a man aged 25 to 45 in good health.

This chain connects TRBV9 to TRBJ2-7; D is possibly TRBD2 (5 bases). Germline CDR1 and CDR2: SGDLS and YYNGEE. The CDR3 loop spans 15 amino acids. Trimming stripped 3 bases from V and 0 bases from J, with 13 bases between. The CDR3, as DNA: TGTGCCAGCAGCGCACTAGGCAGCAGCTCCTACGAGCAGTACTTC. Its protein product is CASSALGSSSYEQYF.

J is TRBJ2-1 and V is TRBV4-1, with 8 bases identical to TRBD2. In germline, CDR1 is MGHRA, CDR2 YSYEKL. V shed 4 bases and J 6 bases; nucleotides not matched to a gene: 11. The CDR3 extends over 16 amino acids. CDR3 in DNA: TGCGCCAGCAGCCTGCCAGCGGGACTAGTAAGCAATGAGCAGTTCTTC. Translation gives CASSLPAGLVSNEQFF.

The V call is TRBV27, the J call TRBJ2-7, with unresolved D. CDR1 is MNHEY, CDR2 SMNVEV, per germline (reference sequence). The CDR3 contains 12 residues. V lost 4 bases and J 6 bases, leaving 10 bases between the germline ends. DNA of the CDR3: TGTGCCAGCAGTTCCCCCTATCGCGAGCAGTACTTC. Amino acids: CASSSPYREQYF.

The chain uses TRBV5-4 and TRBJ2-7; TRBD1 aligns across 8 bases. With 3 bases clipped from V and 3 bases from J, the junction kept 5 bases outside the gene matches. In germline, CDR1 is SGHNT, CDR2 YYREEE (reference sequence). The length of the CDR3 is 14 residues. The CDR3: CASSYPGQGYEQYF. The CDR3 nucleotides read TGTGCCAGCAGCTATCCTGGACAGGGCTACGAGCAGTACTTC.

CDR3 protein: CASSEERGAPSYEQYF. DNA for the CDR3: TGTGCCAGCAGCGAGGAGAGAGGGGCGCCCTCCTACGAGCAGTACTTC. The genes are TRBV9 and TRBJ2-7; either TRBD1 or TRBD2 may fit D (5 bases each). The CDR3 extends over 16 amino acids. The germline V gene has CDR1 SGDLS and CDR2 YYNGEE. The V end was cut by 3 bases, the J end by 0 bases, with 16 bases between.

Points on this clone: A far larger clone is one base from this, pointing to a likely read error. The rearrangement links TRBV15 to TRBJ2-1, with D uncertain. V lost 1 base, J lost 10 bases, and 11 bases lay in between. The germline V gene has CDR1 LNHNV and CDR2 YYDKDF (reference sequence). The CDR3 extends over 13 amino acids. The DNA for the CDR3 is TGTGCCACCAGCAGAGTTTCGGAAGAAGAGCAGTTCTTC. Translated: CATSRVSEEEQFF.

The sample holds one count of this clone. The chain recombines TRBV7-8 with TRBJ2-6, with 7 bases matching TRBD2. Germline-derived CDR1 and CDR2 are SGHVS and FQNEAQ. This CDR3 region has 14 residues. Here the CDR3 DNA reads TGTGCGTCGGGAGGAAACTCTGGGGCCAACGTCCTGACTTTC. Translated: CASGGNSGANVLTF.